The T cell receptor (beta chain) under discussion was sequenced for a study of blood T cell repertoires in COVID-19 (dated by TCRdb to 2018 to 2020). Notes on the research overall: Samples covering the acute and convalescent phases of COVID-19 were provided by collaborators in the United States, Italy and Spain. The material from the prospective study consisted of cDNA or gDNA derived from T cells, B-cell-depleted T cells, or PBMCs. The dataset comprised deeply sampled blood TCRbeta repertoires from subjects exposed to, actively infected with, or recovered from COVID-19. The repertoires were released in a freely available public database intended as a resource for research on the immune response to SARS-CoV-2. The samples were drawn from two sources: the first 160 participants of the ongoing ImmuneRACE study, and approximately 1,300 subjects contributed by 6 global collaborators. Nearly every sample came with metadata listing a de-identified subject ID, COVID-19 status, age in years and sex. Where HLA class I and class II types were available, the types were taken from metadata supplied by the sample provider, not from assay-based typing.

Beyond this particular receptor, the publication reports: Clinical and demographic metadata were provided uncurated, with the amount varying by source and participant.

Note on this clone: Its antigen is unknown. Base qualities were left out, and no much larger clone turns up one base away.

V is clipped by 5 bases and J by 5 bases, and the sequence between their germline boundaries is 15 bases long. As encoded in the germline V gene (reference sequence), CDR1 is SEHNR while CDR2 is FQNEAQ. Including cysteine and phenylalanine, the CDR3 has 15 amino acids. Only the CDR3 DNA is retained, 45 bases long and in frame from the first base. The collaborating institutions used their own protocols to collect whole blood in K2EDTA tubes. For TCRbeta analysis, collaborators shipped samples as frozen whole blood, isolated PBMCs, or DNA extracted from either of those sample types. The immunoSEQ Assay, a bias-controlled multiplex PCR, was used to amplify TCRbeta CDR3 regions from genomic DNA. The study's processing was this. Within the assay, amplification of reference gene primers was used to estimate how many nucleated cells each sample contained. To quantify the absolute abundance of each unique TCRbeta CDR3 rearrangement, sequence reads were collapsed and filtered. For each sample, productive Simpson clonality was calculated as the square root of Simpson's diversity index across productive rearrangements. Here the immuneACCESS table is served through TCRdb, limited to in-frame sequences with V and J called. Missing clones are a known gap in these copies; in checked studies unresolved V genes cover under half, and the rest lacks a known reason. That table gives V, J and clone size, and the DNA gave D and trimming. In all, the sample holds tens of thousands of clones, and 70% to 85% of those were seen once. Around 10% of the sample is held by the ten biggest clonotypes.

The sequencing input was peripheral blood. The chain is encoded by TRBV7-9 joined to TRBJ2-2, and perhaps TRBD2 as D gene, on 6 matching bases. This receptor was identified in a man aged 55 to 69 with acute or convalescent COVID-19. This receptor carries the CDR3 CASSGGLGETGELFF. In nucleotides, the sequence is TGTGCCAGCAGCGGGGGACTTGGGGAGACCGGGGAGCTGTTTTTT. When the CDR3 is completed using the reference TRBV7-9 and TRBJ2-2 genes on either side, the full variable domain is DTGVSQNPRHKITKRGQNVTFRCDPISEHNRLYWYRQTLGQGPEFLTYFQNEAQLEKSRLLSDRFSAERPKGSFSTLEIQRTEQGDSAMYLCASSGGLGETGELFFGEGSRLTVL.